This T cell receptor beta chain came from a study of blood T cell repertoires in COVID-19. Study-level background: The analysed material was cDNA or gDNA that came from T cells, B-cell-depleted T cells, or PBMCs.

The V gene's germline CDR1 is SGHAT and CDR2 FQNNGV. The CDR3 has 16 residues. V was trimmed by 1 base and J by 4 bases, leaving 13 bases between them. The repertoire was sequenced with immunoSEQ multiplex PCR; TCRdb's copy has only in-frame clones and lacks some. Of roughly 150,000 clones in the sample, about four fifths were seen once. The receptor was derived from a man aged 55-75 years with acute or convalescent COVID-19. The sample consisted of peripheral blood. The chain employs TRBV11-2 and TRBJ2-2, with a weak D call TRBD1 (6 bases). CDR3 sequence (DNA): TGTGCCAGCAGCTTAGTAGAGGGGGTATTCACCGGGGAGCTGTTTTTT. This sequence encodes CASSLVEGVFTGELFF.